This entry is about one TCR beta chain. The antigen this receptor binds is unknown. Per-base quality was not reported, and no clone a single base away is much larger than it. Using the deep immunoSEQ assay, multiplex PCR amplified TCR CDR3 regions from genomic DNA. For each cell subset, the extracted genomic DNA was distributed evenly across all wells of several immunoSEQ 96-well plates, and each plate served as one replicate. For sorted subsets, roughly 0.2 ug genomic DNA, equal to approximately 30,000 T cell genomes, was loaded into each replicate PCR. Purified libraries were measured with a Qubit 3.0 fluorometer, size-checked on a Bioanalyzer 2100, and measured again with the KAPA Library Quantification kit. A separate single-read 150-cycle Illumina NextSeq 550 flow cell was used to sequence each immunoSEQ 96-well plate. Per the source publication's procedure: Because the immunoSEQ output included only junctional sequences and no quality scores, the filtering could not be the same as the filtering used for full-length reads. To assign V/J genes and CDR3, sequences were annotated using PyIR, a Python wrapper for IgBLAST v1.9, with IMGT germline references. Any read was removed if the V/J assignment was weak (E-value above 1e-6), the CDR3 was missing, or the read contained stop codons, out-of-frame junctions, or ambiguous translated residues. A V3J clonotype was defined by an identical inferred V gene, J gene, and CDR3 amino acid sequence. Percentage overlap between repertoires was computed as shared unique clonotypes divided by the size of the smaller repertoire. RTK rarefaction, the Chao1 estimator, and Recon v2.1 estimates of unobserved clonotypes were used to assess repertoire richness. Generation probabilities were computed with OLGA for all TCRbeta clonotypes obtained by the gDNA method from several donors. Sourced from immuneACCESS, this table was stored by TCRdb with only in-frame sequences that have V and J called. A share of the clones is absent; for the studies checked, an unresolved V gene accounts for under half, and the remainder has no known explanation. For V, J and clone size, that table is used; D and trimming come from the DNA. Within this sample are about 1.5 million clones, with 95% to 99% of them counted one time only. The ten biggest clones cover approximately 0.44% of the sample.

The CDR3 starts with the cysteine, ends with the phenylalanine, and has 15 residues. The entry retains the CDR3 DNA only, 45 bases that are in frame from base 1. Taken from the germline V gene, the CDR1 and CDR2 loops are SGHRS and YFSETQ. V and J are trimmed by 5 bases and 5 bases, and the gene matches miss 9 bases of the junction. This specimen belongs to a study of shared clonotypes between healthy human individuals (TCRdb year 2020). Regarding the complete study: A few men and two women, aged 18 to 49 years, made up the cohort. Blood TCR repertoires of roughly five healthy adults were deeply sequenced to estimate repertoire size and the extent of clonotype sharing between individuals. Libraries were prepared and TCR repertoires were sequenced by different laboratories using diverse techniques, in order to increase sequencing depth and limit assay-specific biases. Per donor, leukapheresis produced somewhere between about 0.94 and 9.5 billion PBMCs. Per donor, three plates each were used for CD4 naive and CD4 memory, two for CD8 naive, and one for CD8 memory.

Summary of the overall study and its limitations: Estimated clonotype richness was generally larger for naive than for memory subsets. Across a few donors, about 5% of naive CD4, approximately 3.6% of naive CD8, around 2.1% of memory CD4, and approximately 0.4% of memory CD8 clonotypes were shared. Higher generation probabilities were observed for clonotypes shared by all four sorted-subset donors than for non-shared clonotypes. Even with the large sequencing depth, rarefaction of the sorted-subset datasets indicated that sequencing was incomplete. Sampling was limited to blood, and TCR repertoires in tissue likely differ from TCR repertoires in blood. Because the study included only a small number of donors, the genetic and exposure-history diversity represented was limited. Pairwise subsampling led to the expectation that sequencing depth would affect the degree of clonotype sharing among donors.

The donors were healthy, HIV-negative adults who had no recently reported acute infections or vaccinations. Only Caucasian adults living in Nashville, Tennessee, USA were represented among the donors. CD4+ T cells were enriched through magnetic negative selection, after which naive cells were positively selected on CD45RA and the remaining negative fraction served as the memory subset. Blood was collected by leukapheresis, and PBMCs were isolated by Ficoll-Histopaque density gradient centrifugation and then cryopreserved in liquid nitrogen vapor phase. Purity and quantity of every magnetically sorted T cell population were checked by analytical flow cytometry. From each sorted fraction, genomic DNA was isolated and quantified by UV absorbance on a Nanodrop 2000c.

The chain is encoded by TRBV5-1 joined to TRBJ2-5, and 10 bases in between align with TRBD2. Sequencing was carried out using naive CD4+ T cells sorted from blood. Taken with the paper, the label for cell subset or site translates to: CD45RA+ positively selected. This TCR derives from a man aged 25 to 45 in good health. The nucleotides are TGCGCCAGCAGTCTAACTAGCGGGGTCCCGGAGACCCAGTACTTC. Its translation reads: CASSLTSGVPETQYF.